This T cell receptor (beta chain) was recorded in a study of shared clonotypes between healthy human individuals. About the research overall: In total, the donors were a couple of women and a few men aged 18 to 49. Study results and limitations: Sequencing depth was expected to affect clonotype sharing among donors.

The V gene end was trimmed by 4 bases and the J gene end by 5 bases; junction bases not matched to a gene: 10. CDR1 is SGHVS and CDR2 is FNYEAQ in the germline V gene. The CDR3 extends over 17 amino acids. On this clone: Its antigen is still unknown.

Execution of the assay was at deep level. Genomic DNA per cell subset filled all wells of several immunoSEQ plates. Profiled with immunoSEQ multiplex PCR; TCRdb holds only in-frame clones, not every one. The table has a few hundred thousand clones, roughly four fifths seen once. The chain couples TRBV7-6 to TRBJ2-5, with TRBD2 identical over 13 bases. The sequence derives from a woman between 40 and 55 years old in good health. Some clones in this sample may be carry-over from other donors' samples. The sample comprised PBMCs. For the CDR3, the DNA is TGTGCCAGCAGCTCGGGACTAGCGGGATTATCGCGGGAGACCCAGTACTTC. Translating gives CASSSGLAGLSRETQYF.